Below are 30 T cell receptor beta chains sequenced from a single sample in a study of cytomegalovirus exposure and HLA in healthy donors. PCR involved 60 Vbeta and 13 Jbeta primers. Sequenced by immunoSEQ multiplex PCR; TCRdb stores in-frame clones only, minus some. The sample holds about 140,000 clones, approximately 80% seen once. The sequenced sample consisted of PBMCs. All receptors come from a middle-aged woman in good health and CMV-seronegative.

The V call is TRBV19, the J call TRBJ2-3; 9 bases line up with TRBD2. Germline CDR1 reads LNHDA; CDR2 reads SQIVND (reference sequence). The V segment lost 6 bases and the J segment 3 bases; nucleotides outside the gene matches: 7. There are 15 residues in the CDR3. The CDR3: CASSAREGGTDTQYF. The CDR3 DNA reads as TGTGCCAGTAGCGCGCGGGAGGGAGGGACAGATACGCAGTATTTT.

This CDR3 is CSVEDRDRGNEQYF. The CDR3 DNA sequence: TGCAGCGTTGAAGACCGGGACAGGGGAAACGAGCAGTACTTC. V usage is TRBV29-1 and J usage is TRBJ2-7, with 10 bases matching TRBD1. Germline V gene sequence: CDR1 SQVTM, CDR2 ANQGSEA. V shed 0 bases, J shed 5 bases, and the junction held 4 bases outside the gene matches. CDR3 length: 14 amino acids.

The chain employs TRBV28 and TRBJ1-2; D is possibly TRBD1 (6 bases). Germline V gene lookup returns CDR1 MDHEN and CDR2 SYDVKM. This CDR3 has 13 amino acids. V lost 4 bases to trimming and J lost 4 bases, with 10 bases between them. The CDR3 DNA follows: TGTGCCAGCAGTTCACCGGACAGCTATGGCTACACCTTC. Its protein is CASSSPDSYGYTF.

The chain carries TRBV28 and TRBJ2-7, with 7 positions matching TRBD1. The V and J ends lost 5 bases and 4 bases, in that order; junction bases with no gene match: 5. CDR3 length: 13 residues. Germline V gene sequence: CDR1 MDHEN, CDR2 SYDVKM. The CDR3 bases are TGTGCCAGCAGTCTGACAGGGAATTACGAGCAGTACTTC. Its translation: CASSLTGNYEQYF.

V gene TRBV6-5 combines with J gene TRBJ2-1; 13 nucleotides align to TRBD2. From germline, CDR1 is MNHEY and CDR2 SVGAGI. V shed 5 bases and J 4 bases; nucleotides not matched to a gene: 2. This CDR3 is 15 amino acids long. The CDR3 reads CASSPGLAGYNEQFF. As DNA, the CDR3 is TGTGCCAGCAGTCCGGGACTAGCGGGATACAATGAGCAGTTCTTC.

The rearrangement uses TRBV28 and TRBJ2-7; no clear D gene. Germline CDR1 and CDR2: MDHEN and SYDVKM. Trimming took 11 bases from V and 2 from J, leaving 16 bases between them. The CDR3 runs to 13 residues. CDR3 DNA sequence: TGTGCCGAACCTACTCGCGTCCCCTACGAGCAGTACTTC. Its protein product is CAEPTRVPYEQYF.

The chain links TRBV7-2 to TRBJ2-5, with D maybe TRBD2 (5 bases). Trimming removed 5 bases from V and 5 bases from J, with 12 bases in between. There are 13 residues in the CDR3. CDR1 and CDR2 from the germline V gene are SGHTA and FQGNSA. CDR3 coding DNA: TGTGCCAGCAGCCCCCGGTCGGGGGAGACCCAGTACTTC. Amino acids: CASSPRSGETQYF.

The V gene is TRBV28, the J gene TRBJ1-1; D is perhaps TRBD1 (5 bases). V shed 6 bases and J shed 8 bases, with 16 bases lying between them. This CDR3 is built from 13 residues. Per germline, CDR1 MDHEN and CDR2 SYDVKM. The DNA for the CDR3 is TGTGCCAGCAGGGCAGGGCACCTTGGAGAAGCTTTCTTT. This codes for CASRAGHLGEAFF.

CDR3 bases: TGTGCCAGCAGCTTAGCGGAGGGCGGATCCCTCCACTTT. This sequence encodes CASSLAEGGSLHF. J is TRBJ1-6 and V is TRBV7-2; D not resolved. Trimming shortened V by 0 bases and J by 14 bases, and 11 bases separated the two germline ends. CDR3 length equals 13 residues. Germline loops: CDR1 SGHTA, CDR2 FQGNSA.

The DNA of the CDR3 is TGCGCCAGCAGCCAAGAAGGGGTTTTTGGGACTGGCTACGAGCAGTACTTC. Translating gives CASSQEGVFGTGYEQYF. This chain connects TRBV4-1 to TRBJ2-7; weak D call: TRBD2 (6 bases). V lost 0 bases, J lost 3 bases, and 18 bases lay in between. The CDR3 runs 17 residues. Looked up from germline, CDR1 is MGHRA and CDR2 is YSYEKL.

The chain joins TRBV30 to TRBJ1-2; D is perhaps TRBD1 (5 bases). CDR3 size: 13 residues. The V gene's germline CDR1 is GTSNPN and CDR2 SVGIG (reference sequence). V lost 4 bases, J lost 4 bases, and 13 bases lay in between. Here the CDR3 DNA reads TGTGCCTGGACCCTCAACGGGGGCTATGGCTACACCTTC. Its translation is CAWTLNGGYGYTF.

This chain joins TRBV28 and TRBJ2-7, with 7 bases matching TRBD1. The ends lost 4 bases at V and 5 bases at J; junction bases unmatched: 17. CDR3 length equals 17 residues. Germline V gives CDR1 MDHEN, CDR2 SYDVKM. The CDR3 coding sequence is TGTGCCAGCAGTTCCCCCCGCCTGGACAGGTTGATCGACGAGCAGTACTTC. It specifies CASSSPRLDRLIDEQYF.

CDR3 nucleotide sequence: TGTGCCAGCCGGACGGGAGGGGTAGAAGCTTTCTTT. Translating gives CASRTGGVEAFF. The gene calls are TRBV28 and TRBJ1-1, with D possibly TRBD1 on 5 matching bases. Trimming stripped 8 bases from V and 8 bases from J, with 15 bases between. The CDR3 has 12 residues. CDR1 is MDHEN, CDR2 SYDVKM, per germline.

The chain links TRBV27 to TRBJ2-7; 13 bases agree with TRBD2. V trimming: 6 bases; J trimming: 2 bases; junction bases outside the gene matches: 4. CDR1 is MNHEY, CDR2 SMNVEV, per germline (reference sequence). The CDR3 loop spans 15 amino acids. CDR3 sequence (DNA): TGTGCCAGCAGGCGGACTAGCGGGGGTACCTACGAGCAGTACTTC. Translated, it gives CASRRTSGGTYEQYF.

This rearrangement joins TRBV2 to TRBJ2-5, with 11 positions matching TRBD2. This CDR3 has 13 amino acids. Germline CDR1 SNHLY, CDR2 FYNNEI. Unmatched junction bases numbered 8, after V lost 5 bases and J lost 12 bases. CDR3 sequence reads: CASSRTSGGTEYF. CDR3 nucleotides: TGTGCCAGCAGTCGCACTAGCGGGGGCACCGAGTACTTC.

This chain uses TRBV28 with TRBJ2-7; 11 nucleotides match TRBD1. Trimming removed 5 bases from V and 6 bases from J; junction bases left unmatched: 3. CDR1 is MDHEN, CDR2 SYDVKM, per germline. This CDR3 region has 13 residues. CDR3 protein: CASSPGTGGEQYF. CDR3 coding DNA: TGTGCCAGCAGTCCTGGGACAGGGGGCGAGCAGTACTTC.

This clone has only one observation. The rearrangement links TRBV2 to TRBJ2-1; D unresolved. V was trimmed by 3 bases and J by 10 bases, leaving 4 bases between them. The CDR3 is made up of 10 amino acids. Germline assignment: CDR1 SNHLY and CDR2 FYNNEI. The CDR3 sequence: CASSDREQFF. CDR3 DNA sequence: TGTGCCAGCAGTGACAGGGAGCAGTTCTTC.

The chain has TRBV27 and TRBJ2-7; the match to TRBD2 covers 9 bases. J lost 3 bases, V lost 3 bases, and 6 bases had no gene match. Germline V gene sequence: CDR1 MNHEY, CDR2 SMNVEV (reference sequence). CDR3 length equals 15 residues. CDR3 DNA sequence: TGTGCCAGCAGTTTGGTCGGGACTAGCATCTACGAGCAGTACTTC. It specifies CASSLVGTSIYEQYF.

This chain uses TRBV2 with TRBJ2-7; 11 nucleotides match TRBD2. The germline CDR1 and CDR2 sequences are SNHLY and FYNNEI. The CDR3 has 15 amino acids. J was trimmed by 4 bases and V by 6 bases; bases with no gene match: 8. The CDR3 sequence: CASRDLTSGRYEQYF. CDR3 in DNA: TGTGCCAGCAGGGACCTAACTAGCGGGAGATACGAGCAGTACTTC.

This clone showed up just once. The rearrangement uses TRBV4-3 and TRBJ2-5, with 8 bases identical to TRBD2. Judging by the DNA end, TRBJ2-7 fits better; the J call may be wrong. Germline V gene sequence: CDR1 LGHNA, CDR2 YSLEER. The CDR3 loop spans 15 amino acids. The CDR3, as DNA: TGCGCCAGCAGCCAGCTAATAGCGGGAACCTACGAGCAGTACTTC. It is translated as CASSQLIAGTYEQYF.

As concerns this clone: One junction end does not reproduce the germline sequence, and a read error may be involved. The chain joins TRBV7-2 to TRBJ2-5; D is possibly TRBD2 (6 bases). CDR3 length: 15 residues. Germline CDR1 and CDR2: SGHTA and FQGNSA. CDR3 residues: CASSLVISRDGTRYF. The CDR3 region has the DNA TGTGCCAGCAGCTTAGTTATCTCGCGGGACGGGACCCGGTACTTC.

V usage is TRBV18 and J usage is TRBJ2-7; 9 nucleotides match TRBD1. The ends lost 5 bases at V and 3 bases at J; junction bases unmatched: 5. Germline CDR1 reads KGHSH; CDR2 reads LQKENI. The CDR3 has 14 residues. The CDR3 bases are TGTGCCAGCTCAATGGACAGGGGTAGCTACGAGCAGTACTTC. Translation gives CASSMDRGSYEQYF.

CDR3 sequence (DNA): TGCGCCAGCAGTCAACGATCTCCTAGACCAGGGGACACCGGGGAGCTGTTTTTT. The encoded protein is CASSQRSPRPGDTGELFF. V gene TRBV23-1 combines with J gene TRBJ2-2, with D tentatively TRBD1 (6 bases). TRBV23-1 qualifies as an ORF whose function is uncertain. CDR3 size: 18 residues. V lost 2 bases to trimming and J lost 3 bases, with 19 bases between them.

The sample holds a few counts of this clone. The chain combines TRBV5-6 with TRBJ2-3, with TRBD1 identical over 7 bases. CDR1 is SGHDT, CDR2 YYEEEE, per germline. V lost 4 bases and J lost 3; bases outside the gene matches: 11. The CDR3 runs to 16 residues. CDR3 bases: TGTGCCAGCAGCCGGAAGACAGGGTATGAGACAGATACGCAGTATTTT. Its translation is CASSRKTGYETDTQYF.

The chain carries TRBV5-5 and TRBJ1-2; D is unresolved. Germline assignment: CDR1 SGHKS and CDR2 YYEKEE (reference sequence). Trimming took 2 bases from V and 4 from J, leaving 12 bases between them. This CDR3 contains 14 residues. CDR3 protein: CASSLGGGSYGYTF. CDR3 DNA: TGTGCCAGCAGCTTAGGTGGAGGCTCCTATGGCTACACCTTC.

This sequence joins TRBV9 and TRBJ1-1; no clear D. V shed 0 bases and J shed 1 base, with 10 bases lying between them. The CDR3 sequence is 15 residues long. From germline, CDR1 is SGDLS and CDR2 YYNGEE. The CDR3 nucleotides are TGTGCCAGCAGCGTAGACGGGAGAGGGAACACTGAAGCTTTCTTT. This codes for CASSVDGRGNTEAFF.

The V call is TRBV6-5, the J call TRBJ1-3; D unclear. The V end was cut by 6 bases, the J end by 4 bases, with 13 bases between. The CDR3 has 14 residues. Germline-derived CDR1 and CDR2 are MNHEY and SVGAGI. CDR3 residues: CASSPAGPGNTIYF. CDR3 nucleotide sequence: TGTGCCAGCAGCCCCGCGGGCCCCGGAAACACCATATATTTT.

The chain carries TRBV6-5 and TRBJ1-2, with 7 bases that match TRBD1. Per germline, CDR1 MNHEY and CDR2 SVGAGI. The CDR3 has 16 amino acids. V trimming: 0 bases; J trimming: 7 bases; junction bases outside the gene matches: 11. This CDR3 is CASSYSPQGGLSGYTF. The CDR3 nucleotides read TGTGCCAGCAGTTACTCACCTCAGGGGGGACTCTCTGGCTACACCTTC.

The chain is built from TRBV14 and TRBJ2-7; TRBD1 matches 7 bases. The CDR3 extends over 12 amino acids. Germline V gene sequence: CDR1 SGHDN, CDR2 FVKESK. The junction had 3 bases not matched to a gene; V was cut back by 8 bases and J by 2 bases. The CDR3 region is CASGQGAYEQYF. The CDR3 DNA reads as TGTGCCAGCGGGCAGGGGGCCTACGAGCAGTACTTC.

The chain uses TRBV27 and TRBJ1-2; D uncertain. V dropped 5 bases and J dropped 7 bases, with 17 bases sitting between them. From germline, CDR1 is MNHEY and CDR2 SMNVEV (reference sequence). This CDR3 is 14 amino acids long. The CDR3: CASSPGPSGSGYTF. DNA for the CDR3: TGTGCCAGCAGTCCCGGCCCGTCGGGGTCTGGCTACACCTTC.